This T cell receptor (beta chain) was identified in a study of blood T cell repertoires in COVID-19. Study in general: COVID-19 samples collected from the United States, Italy and Spain covered acute and convalescent phases. From T cells, B-cell-depleted T cells, or PBMCs came the material, which was cDNA or gDNA.

Germline CDR1 is SQVTM and CDR2 is ANQGSEA. Deletions cut 0 bases from V and 5 bases from J, with 7 bases between. The length of the CDR3 is 12 residues. Per the study methods: Reference gene primer amplification gave nucleated cell count estimates. The protocol was immunoSEQ multiplex PCR, while the TCRdb copy is restricted to in-frame clones and leaves out a portion. From that table come the V and J calls and clone size; the DNA was used to work out D and trimming. The table includes about 35,000 clones, approximately 85% detected once. V usage is TRBV29-1 and J usage is TRBJ1-1; TRBD1 is a possible D gene (5 bases). What was sequenced was peripheral blood. The sequence came from a man in his 60s with active or convalescent COVID-19. The CDR3 DNA reads as TGCAGCGTTGAAGAGGGGACTACTGAAGCTTTCTTT. This translates into CSVEEGTTEAFF. Complete variable domain (other parts from reference TRBV29-1 and TRBJ1-1): SAVISQKPSRDICQRGTSLTIQCQVDSQVTMMFWYRQQPGQSLTLIATANQGSEATYESGFVIDKFPISRPNLTFSTLTVSNMSPEDSSIYLCSVEEGTTEAFFGQGTRLTVV.